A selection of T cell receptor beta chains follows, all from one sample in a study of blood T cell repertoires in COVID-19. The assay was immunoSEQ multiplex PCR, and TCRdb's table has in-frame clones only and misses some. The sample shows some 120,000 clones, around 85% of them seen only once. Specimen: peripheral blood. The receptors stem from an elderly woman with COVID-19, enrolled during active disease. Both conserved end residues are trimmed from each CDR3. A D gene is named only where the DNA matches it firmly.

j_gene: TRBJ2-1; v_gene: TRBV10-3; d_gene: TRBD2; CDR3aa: AISESWGLAVYNEQF
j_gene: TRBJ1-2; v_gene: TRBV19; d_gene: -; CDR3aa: ASTTWAQNYGYT
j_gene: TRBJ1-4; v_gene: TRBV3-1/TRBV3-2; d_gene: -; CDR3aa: ASSQGRSEKLF
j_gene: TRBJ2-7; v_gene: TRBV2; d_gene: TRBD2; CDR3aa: ASSGTSGSYEQY
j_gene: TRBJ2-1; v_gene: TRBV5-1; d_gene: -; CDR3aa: ASSSGTGNEQF
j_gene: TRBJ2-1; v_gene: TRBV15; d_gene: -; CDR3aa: ATSRQGGGWNEQF
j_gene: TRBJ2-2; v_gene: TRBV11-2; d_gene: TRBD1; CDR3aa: ASSRFQGAGGELF
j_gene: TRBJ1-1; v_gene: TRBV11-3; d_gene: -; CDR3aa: ASSLRGGTEAF
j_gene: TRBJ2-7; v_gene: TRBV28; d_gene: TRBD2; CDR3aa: ASSPYLQTSGSSYEQY
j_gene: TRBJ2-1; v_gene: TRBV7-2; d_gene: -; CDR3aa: ASSLMRRDYNEQF
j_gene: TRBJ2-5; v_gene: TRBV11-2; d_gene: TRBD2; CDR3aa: ASSPGLEQETQY
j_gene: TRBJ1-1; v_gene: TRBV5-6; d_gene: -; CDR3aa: ASSAGVYNTEAF
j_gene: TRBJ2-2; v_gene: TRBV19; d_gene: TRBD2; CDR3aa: ASRSLAGVGKTGELF
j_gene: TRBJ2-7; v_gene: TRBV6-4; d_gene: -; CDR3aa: ASSASLGSYEQY
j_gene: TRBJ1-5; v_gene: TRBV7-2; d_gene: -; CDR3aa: ASSLGDFNQPQH
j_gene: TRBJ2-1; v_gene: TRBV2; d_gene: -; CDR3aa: ASELANYNEQF
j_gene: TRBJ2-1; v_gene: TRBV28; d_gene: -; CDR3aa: ASSFVNEIDEQF
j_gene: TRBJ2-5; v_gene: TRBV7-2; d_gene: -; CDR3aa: ASSLAAPPETQY
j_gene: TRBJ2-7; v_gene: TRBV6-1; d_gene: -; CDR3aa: ASSEASHTGSGVLNEQY
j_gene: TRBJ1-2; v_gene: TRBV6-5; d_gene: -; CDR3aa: ASSYSTGNGYT
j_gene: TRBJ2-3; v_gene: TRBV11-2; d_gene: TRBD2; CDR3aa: ASSLLGAGGGTDTQY
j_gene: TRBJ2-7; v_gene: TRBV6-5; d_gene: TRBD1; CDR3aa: ASTRDSLYEQY
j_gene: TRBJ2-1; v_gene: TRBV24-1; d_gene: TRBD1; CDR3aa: ATSLGTGIYNEQF
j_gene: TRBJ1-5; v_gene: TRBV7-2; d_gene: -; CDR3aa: ASSLYESNQPQH
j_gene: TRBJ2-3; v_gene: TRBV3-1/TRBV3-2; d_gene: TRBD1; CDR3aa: ASSQWDRNTDTQY
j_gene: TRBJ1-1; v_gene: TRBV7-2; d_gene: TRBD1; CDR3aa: ASSPFGQGITEAF
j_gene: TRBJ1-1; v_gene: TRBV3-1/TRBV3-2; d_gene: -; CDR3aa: ASSQVGVNTEAF
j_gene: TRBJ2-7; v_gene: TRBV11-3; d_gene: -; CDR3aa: ASSSNPLQGSEQY
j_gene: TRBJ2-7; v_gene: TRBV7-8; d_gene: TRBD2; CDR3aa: ASSSWTSDEQY
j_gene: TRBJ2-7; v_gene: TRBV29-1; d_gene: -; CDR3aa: SVWLGREQY
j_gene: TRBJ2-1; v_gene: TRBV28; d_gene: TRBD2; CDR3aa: ASSLTSGYNEQF
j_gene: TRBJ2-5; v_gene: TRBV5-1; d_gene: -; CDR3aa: ASSNGLGVETQY
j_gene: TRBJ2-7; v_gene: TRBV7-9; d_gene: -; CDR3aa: ASSLGGQQY
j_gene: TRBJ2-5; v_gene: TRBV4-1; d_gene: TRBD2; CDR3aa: ASSQGTSRRDQETQY
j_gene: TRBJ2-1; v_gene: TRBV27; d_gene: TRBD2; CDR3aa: ASSRTSGKSYNEQF
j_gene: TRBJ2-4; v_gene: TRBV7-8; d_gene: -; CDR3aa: ASSPQTGTIQY